Listed here is a single TCR beta chain. What it binds is not known. Cultured CD4+ T-cell DNA underwent Oncomine TCR Beta short-read sequencing. TCRdb used MiXCR to reprocess the PCR reads, holding one entry per CDR3 protein. The sample holds around 13,000 distinct CDR3 sequences, under 55% seen once. These data are taken from a study of vaccination and CD4 T cells after COVID-19. Noted treatment: approximately nine-day PBMC culture with coronavirus spike peptide pools or control peptides (ViraFEST assay). Germline CDR1 and CDR2: GTSNPN and SVGIG (reference sequence). The CDR3 is made up of 13 amino acids. Trimming shortened V by 0 bases and J by 1 base, and 6 bases separated the two germline ends.

This material consisted of CD4+ T cells from blood, cultured in vitro, taken before SARS-CoV-2 vaccination. The chain has TRBV30 and TRBJ1-1; D is undetermined. The receptor comes from a human donor who had recovered from COVID-19. CDR3 in DNA: TGTGCCTGGAGTGTAAATCGGAACACTGAAGCTTTCTTT. This gives the protein CAWSVNRNTEAFF.